The source of this TCR beta chain is a study of beta chain features in type 1 diabetes. V dropped 4 bases and J dropped 9; count of bases not matched to a gene: 9. Germline V gene data show CDR1 as SGHAT and CDR2 as FQNNGV. The CDR3 consists of 15 residues. Expressed TCRB transcripts were sequenced because the isolated RNA had all been reverse transcribed beforehand. Repertoires were generated with immunoSEQ multiplex PCR, while TCRdb's copy carries only in-frame clones and drops some. There are about 620,000 clones in the sample; about a sixth occur only once, and more than 0.08% lies in the top ten. This clone was counted only a few times.

Sequenced: naive CD4+ T cells from blood. This TCR was sampled from a man aged 18 to 30 in good health. The V and J genes are TRBV11-2 and TRBJ2-1; TRBD2 matches at 10 bases. CDR3 DNA sequence: TGTGCCAGCAGCTCCCTAGCGGGAGTTCTAGGTGAGCAGTTCTTC. Amino acid sequence: CASSSLAGVLGEQFF.